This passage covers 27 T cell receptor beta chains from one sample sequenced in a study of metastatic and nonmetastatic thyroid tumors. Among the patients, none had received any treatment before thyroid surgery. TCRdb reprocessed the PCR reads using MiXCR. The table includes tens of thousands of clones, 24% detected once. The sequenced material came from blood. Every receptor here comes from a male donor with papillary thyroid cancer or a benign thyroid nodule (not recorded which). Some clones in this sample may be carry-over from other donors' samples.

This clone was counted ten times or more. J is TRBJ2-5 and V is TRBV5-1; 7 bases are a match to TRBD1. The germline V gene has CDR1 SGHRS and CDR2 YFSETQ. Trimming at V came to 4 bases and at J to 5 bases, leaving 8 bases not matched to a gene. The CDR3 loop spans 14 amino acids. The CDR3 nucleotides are TGCGCCAGCAGCGTCACAGGGGTATGGGAGACCCAGTACTTC. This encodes CASSVTGVWETQYF.

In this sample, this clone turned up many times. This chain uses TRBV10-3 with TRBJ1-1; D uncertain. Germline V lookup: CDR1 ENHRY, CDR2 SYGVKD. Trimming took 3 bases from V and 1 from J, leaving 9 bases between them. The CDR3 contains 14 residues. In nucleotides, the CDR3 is TGTGCCATCAGTGAAAGGAAATCGAACACTGAAGCTTTCTTT. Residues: CAISERKSNTEAFF.

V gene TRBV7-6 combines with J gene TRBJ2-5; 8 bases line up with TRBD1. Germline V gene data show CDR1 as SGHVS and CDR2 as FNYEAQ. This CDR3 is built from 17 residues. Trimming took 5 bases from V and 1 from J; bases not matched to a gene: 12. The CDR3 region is CASSPGQGPTIQETQYF. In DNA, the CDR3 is TGTGCCAGCAGCCCCGGACAGGGACCCACGATCCAAGAGACCCAGTACTTC.

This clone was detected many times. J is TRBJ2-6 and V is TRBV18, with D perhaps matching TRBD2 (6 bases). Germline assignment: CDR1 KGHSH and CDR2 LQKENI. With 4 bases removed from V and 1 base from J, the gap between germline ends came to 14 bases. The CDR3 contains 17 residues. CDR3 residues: CASSRDGTHSGANVLTF. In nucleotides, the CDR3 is TGTGCCAGCTCACGTGACGGGACTCATTCTGGGGCCAACGTCCTGACTTTC. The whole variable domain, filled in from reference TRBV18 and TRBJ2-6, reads NAGVMQNPRHLVRRRGQEARLRCSPMKGHSHVYWYRQLPEEGLKFMVYLQKENIIDESGMPKERFSAEFPKEGPSILRIQQVVRGDSAAYFCASSRDGTHSGANVLTFGAGSRLTVL.

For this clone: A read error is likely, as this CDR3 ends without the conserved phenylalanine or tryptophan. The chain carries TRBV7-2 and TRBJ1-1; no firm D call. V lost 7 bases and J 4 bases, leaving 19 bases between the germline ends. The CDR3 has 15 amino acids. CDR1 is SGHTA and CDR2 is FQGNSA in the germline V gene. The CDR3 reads CASIPRRLPGTEAFS. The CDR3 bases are TGTGCCAGCATCCCTAGAAGACTGCCTGGCACTGAAGCTTTCTCT.

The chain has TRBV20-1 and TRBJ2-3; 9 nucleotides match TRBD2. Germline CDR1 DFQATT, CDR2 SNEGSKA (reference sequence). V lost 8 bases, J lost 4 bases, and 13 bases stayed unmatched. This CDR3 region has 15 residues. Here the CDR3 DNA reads TGCAGTTCTACCCGACTAGCGGTAGGCTCAGATACGCAGTATTTT. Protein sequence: CSSTRLAVGSDTQYF.

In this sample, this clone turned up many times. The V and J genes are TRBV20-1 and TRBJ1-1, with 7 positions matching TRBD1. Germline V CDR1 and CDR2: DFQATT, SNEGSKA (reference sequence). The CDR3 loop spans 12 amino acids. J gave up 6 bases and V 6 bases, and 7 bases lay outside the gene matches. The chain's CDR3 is CSAPLTGSEAFF. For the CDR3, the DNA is TGCAGTGCCCCGCTGACAGGGTCTGAAGCTTTCTTT.

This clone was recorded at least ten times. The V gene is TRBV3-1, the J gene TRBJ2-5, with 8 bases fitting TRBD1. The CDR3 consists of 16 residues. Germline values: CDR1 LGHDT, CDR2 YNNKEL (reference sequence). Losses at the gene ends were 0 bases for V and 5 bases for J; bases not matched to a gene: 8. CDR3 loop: CASSQDLRGRWETQYF. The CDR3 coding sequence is TGTGCCAGCAGCCAAGACCTCAGGGGGCGGTGGGAGACCCAGTACTTC.

In DNA form, the CDR3 reads TGTGCCAGCTCACCCTCAGACAGCATCACCTACGAGCAGTACTTC. Its translation is CASSPSDSITYEQYF. V is TRBV18 and J is TRBJ2-7; D possibly corresponds to TRBD1 (5 bases). This CDR3 is built from 15 residues. V lost 3 bases, J lost 2 bases, and 14 bases lay in between. Germline CDR1 KGHSH, CDR2 LQKENI.

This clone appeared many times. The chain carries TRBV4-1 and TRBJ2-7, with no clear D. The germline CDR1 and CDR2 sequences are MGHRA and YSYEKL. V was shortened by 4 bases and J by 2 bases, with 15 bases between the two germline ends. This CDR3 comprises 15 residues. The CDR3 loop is CASSPPDGVTYEQYF. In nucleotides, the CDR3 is TGCGCCAGCAGCCCTCCGGATGGGGTTACCTACGAGCAGTACTTC.

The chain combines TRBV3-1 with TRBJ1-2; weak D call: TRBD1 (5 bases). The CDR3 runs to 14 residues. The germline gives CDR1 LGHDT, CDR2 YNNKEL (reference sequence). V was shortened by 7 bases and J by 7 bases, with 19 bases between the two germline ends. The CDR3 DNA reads TGTGCCAGCACAAAAGAGGACACCGGGGGTGGCTACACCTTC. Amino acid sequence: CASTKEDTGGGYTF.

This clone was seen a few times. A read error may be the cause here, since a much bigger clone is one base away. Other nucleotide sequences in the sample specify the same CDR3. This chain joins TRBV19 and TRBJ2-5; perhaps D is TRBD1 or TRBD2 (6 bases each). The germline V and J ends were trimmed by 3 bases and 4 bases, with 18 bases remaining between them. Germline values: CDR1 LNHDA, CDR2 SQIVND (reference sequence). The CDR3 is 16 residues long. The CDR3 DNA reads TGTGCCAGTAGTATCGCAGGCAGGGGAGGCGGAGAGACCCAGTACTTC. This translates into CASSIAGRGGGETQYF.

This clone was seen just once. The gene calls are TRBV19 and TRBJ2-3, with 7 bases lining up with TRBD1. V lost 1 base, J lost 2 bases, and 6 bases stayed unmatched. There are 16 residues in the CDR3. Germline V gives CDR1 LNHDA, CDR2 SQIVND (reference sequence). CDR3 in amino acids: CASSIGQGISTDTQYF. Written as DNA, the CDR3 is TGTGCCAGTAGTATAGGACAGGGAATTTCCACAGATACGCAGTATTTT.

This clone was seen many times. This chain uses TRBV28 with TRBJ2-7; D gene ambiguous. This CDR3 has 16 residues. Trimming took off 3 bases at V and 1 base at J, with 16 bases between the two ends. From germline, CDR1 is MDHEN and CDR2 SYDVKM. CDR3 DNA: TGTGCCAGCAGTTTCCGGGTAAGCCCGGTATCCTACGAGCAGTACTTC. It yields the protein CASSFRVSPVSYEQYF.

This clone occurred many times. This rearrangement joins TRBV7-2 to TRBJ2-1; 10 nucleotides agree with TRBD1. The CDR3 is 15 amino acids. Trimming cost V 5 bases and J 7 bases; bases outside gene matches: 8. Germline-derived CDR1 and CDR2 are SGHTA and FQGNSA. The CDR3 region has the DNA TGTGCCAGCAGCGGGGGGACAGGGGCTAATAATGAGCAGTTCTTC. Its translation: CASSGGTGANNEQFF.

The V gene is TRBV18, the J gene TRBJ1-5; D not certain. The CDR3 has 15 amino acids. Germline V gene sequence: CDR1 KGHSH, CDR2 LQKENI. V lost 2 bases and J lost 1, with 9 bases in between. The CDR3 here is CASSPAGESNQPQHF. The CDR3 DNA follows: TGTGCCAGCTCACCAGCAGGAGAAAGCAATCAGCCCCAGCATTTT.

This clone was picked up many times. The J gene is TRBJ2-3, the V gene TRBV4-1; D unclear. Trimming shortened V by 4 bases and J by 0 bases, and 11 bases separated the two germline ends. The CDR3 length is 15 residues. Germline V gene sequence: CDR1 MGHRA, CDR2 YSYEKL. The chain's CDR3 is CASSPSLSSTDTQYF. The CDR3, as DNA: TGCGCCAGCAGCCCATCCCTCTCTAGCACAGATACGCAGTATTTT.

The CDR3 loop reads CASSLEEYEQYF. The CDR3 coding sequence is TGCGCCAGCAGCTTGGAAGAGTACGAGCAGTACTTC. The V and J genes are TRBV5-1 and TRBJ2-7; D is unresolved. Germline CDR1 is SGHRS and CDR2 is YFSETQ. This CDR3 has 12 residues. V was shortened by 0 bases and J by 4 bases, with 5 bases between the two germline ends.

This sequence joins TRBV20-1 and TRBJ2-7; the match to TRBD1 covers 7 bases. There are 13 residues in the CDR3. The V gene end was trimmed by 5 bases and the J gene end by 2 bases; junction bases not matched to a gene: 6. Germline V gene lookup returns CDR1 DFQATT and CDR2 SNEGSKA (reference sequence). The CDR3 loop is CSAPDRVTYEQYF. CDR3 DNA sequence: TGCAGTGCTCCAGACAGGGTCACCTACGAGCAGTACTTC.

The CDR3 sequence is CASSYGDRNTEAFF. CDR3 in DNA: TGTGCCAGCAGTTATGGGGACCGGAACACTGAAGCTTTCTTT. The chain links TRBV6-2 or TRBV6-3 to TRBJ1-1; the D gene is possibly TRBD1 (5 bases). Germline V lookup: CDR1 MNHEY, CDR2 SVGEGT. Trimming stripped 3 bases from V and 1 base from J, with 9 bases between. The CDR3 runs 14 residues.

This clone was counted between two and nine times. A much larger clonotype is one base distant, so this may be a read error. The CDR3 loop reads CASSPRLAGGADTQYF. DNA for the CDR3: TGTGCCAGCAGCCCGAGACTAGCGGGAGGTGCAGATACGCAGTATTTT. The rearrangement joins TRBV11-2 to TRBJ2-3; 13 bases fit TRBD2. The CDR3 is 16 amino acids. Germline assignment: CDR1 SGHAT and CDR2 FQNNGV. J lost 4 bases, V lost 5 bases, and 6 bases had no gene match.

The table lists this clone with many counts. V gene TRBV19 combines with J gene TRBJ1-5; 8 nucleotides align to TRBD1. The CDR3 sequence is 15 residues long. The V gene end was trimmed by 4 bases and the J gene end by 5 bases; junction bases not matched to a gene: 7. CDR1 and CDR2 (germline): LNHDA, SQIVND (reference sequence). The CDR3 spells CASSTSWTGYQPQHF. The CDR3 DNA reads TGTGCCAGTAGTACGTCTTGGACAGGGTATCAGCCCCAGCATTTT.

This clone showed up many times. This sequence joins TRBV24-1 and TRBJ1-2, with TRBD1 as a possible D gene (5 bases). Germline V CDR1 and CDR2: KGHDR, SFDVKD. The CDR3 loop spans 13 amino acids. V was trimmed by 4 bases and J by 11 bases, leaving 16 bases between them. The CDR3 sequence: CATSDYPSGRYTF. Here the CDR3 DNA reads TGTGCCACCAGTGACTACCCCTCGGGGCGGTACACCTTC.

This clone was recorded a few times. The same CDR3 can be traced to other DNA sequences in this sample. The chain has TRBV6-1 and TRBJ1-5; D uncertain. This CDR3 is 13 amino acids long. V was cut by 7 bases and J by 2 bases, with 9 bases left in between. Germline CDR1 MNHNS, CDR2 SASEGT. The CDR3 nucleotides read TGTGCCAGCACCCTGAGAGGCAATCAGCCCCAGCATTTT. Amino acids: CASTLRGNQPQHF.

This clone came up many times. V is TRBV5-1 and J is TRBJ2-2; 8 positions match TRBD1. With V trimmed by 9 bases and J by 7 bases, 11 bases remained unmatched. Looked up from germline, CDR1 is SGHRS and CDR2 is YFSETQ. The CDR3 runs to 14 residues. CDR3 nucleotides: TGCGCCACCCGAATGACACAGGGGGGCGGGGAGCTGTTTTTT. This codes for CATRMTQGGGELFF.

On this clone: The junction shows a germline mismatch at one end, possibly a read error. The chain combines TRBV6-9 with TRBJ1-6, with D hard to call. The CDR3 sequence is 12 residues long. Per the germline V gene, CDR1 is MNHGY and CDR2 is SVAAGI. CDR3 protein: CASSHWNSPLHF. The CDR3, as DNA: TGTGCCAGCAGTCACTGGAATTCACCCCTCCATTTT.

CDR3 residues: CASSIEGRAMSEAFF. CDR3 bases: TGTGCCAGTAGTATAGAAGGCAGGGCGATGTCTGAAGCTTTCTTT. The gene calls are TRBV19 and TRBJ1-1, with D possibly TRBD1 on 5 matching bases. The CDR3 is made up of 15 amino acids. Trimming stripped 0 bases from V and 6 bases from J, with 14 bases between. The germline V gene has CDR1 LNHDA and CDR2 SQIVND (reference sequence). Looking up the rest from reference TRBV19 and TRBJ1-1 gives the full variable domain: DGGITQSPKYLFRKEGQNVTLSCEQNLNHDAMYWYRQDPGQGLRLIYYSQIVNDFQKGDIAEGYSVSREKKESFPLTVTSAQKNPTAFYLCASSIEGRAMSEAFFGQGTRLTVV.